This is a list of T cell receptor beta chains from one sample in a study of T cell responses to AZD1222 COVID-19 vaccine. Assay: immunoSEQ multiplex PCR; the TCRdb copy retains only in-frame clones and omits some. The sample shows roughly 150,000 clones, about 90% of them seen only once. Source: peripheral blood, taken 28 days after the second AZD1222 dose. The receptors here all came from an adult who received the AZD1222 COVID-19 vaccine. Each CDR3 is given with its conserved first and last residue. A D gene is named only where the DNA matches it firmly. A row's size may be missing; if present it is once, few, many or a size class.

V gene	D gene	clone size	J gene	CDR3 DNA	CDR3 protein
TRBV4-2	-	-	TRBJ1-2	TGTGCCAGCAGCGCCAGGGTTTCGGAAGTTGGCTACACCTTC	CASSARVSEVGYTF
TRBV12-1	-	-	TRBJ2-1	TGTGCCAGCAGCTTTGCGCGTAAGCGGGAGTTCTACAATGAGCAGTTCTTC	CASSFARKREFYNEQFF
TRBV7-2	-	once	TRBJ1-2	TGTGCCAGCAACCCCTCCCCCTACTATGGCTACACCTTC	CASNPSPYYGYTF
TRBV24-1	-	-	TRBJ1-1	TGTGCCACCAGTGAACCCGGTGGCCCTGAAGCTTTCTTT	CATSEPGGPEAFF
TRBV6-1	-	-	TRBJ1-5	TGTGCCAGCAGTGAGGTCGCAGGGTGGACGGATCAGCCCCAGCATTTT	CASSEVAGWTDQPQHF
TRBV9	-	once	TRBJ2-5	TGTGCCAGCAGCGTAGAGGGCAGGGGAGAGACCCAGTACTTC	CASSVEGRGETQYF
TRBV5-6	TRBD2	-	TRBJ2-2	TGTGCCAGCAGCCCGGGACTAGCGGGAAGTAAGGGGGCCGGGGAGCTGTTTTTT	CASSPGLAGSKGAGELFF
TRBV5-4	-	-	TRBJ1-1	TGTGCCAGCAGCTTGGGCGGAATGAGGGTGAACACTGAAGCTTTCTTT	CASSLGGMRVNTEAFF
TRBV6-5	TRBD2	-	TRBJ2-1	TGTGCCAGCAGTTACCTCTGGAGGACTAGCGGGGATGAGCAGTTCTTC	CASSYLWRTSGDEQFF
TRBV11-1	-	-	TRBJ2-3	TGTGCCAGCAGCTTACTATGGCGTGTCACAGATACGCAGTATTTT	CASSLLWRVTDTQYF
TRBV7-2	-	-	TRBJ2-5	TGTGCCAGCAGCCCGGACTACCAAGAGACCCAGTACTTC	CASSPDYQETQYF
TRBV19	-	-	TRBJ1-1	TGTGCCAGTAGTGACCGTTGGGGGACCGCGAACACTGAAGCTTTCTTT	CASSDRWGTANTEAFF
TRBV6-6	-	-	TRBJ1-1	TGTGCCAGCAGTTTCCCTATCGGCGGCACTGAAGCTTTCTTT	CASSFPIGGTEAFF
TRBV27	-	-	TRBJ2-7	TGTGCCAGCAAGTTTTCCCGCGTAGGGGCTCACGAGCAGTACTTC	CASKFSRVGAHEQYF
TRBV28	TRBD1	-	TRBJ1-1	TGTGCCAGCAATTGGAGGGACAGACAGGGAGCTTTCTTT	CASNWRDRQGAFF
TRBV19	TRBD1	few	TRBJ1-1	TGTGCCAGTAGACGACAGGGTACACCTGAAGCTTTCTTT	CASRRQGTPEAFF
TRBV7-2	-	-	TRBJ2-3	TGTGCCAGCAGCTTCTCGACTAAAAGCACAGATACGCAGTATTTT	CASSFSTKSTDTQYF
TRBV27	TRBD1	-	TRBJ1-2	TGTGCCAGCCGCCCATTGGGACAGGGGGAAGGCTACACCTTC	CASRPLGQGEGYTF
TRBV5-1	-	few	TRBJ2-2	TGCGCCAGCAGCTTGGAGGGCGGATACACCGGGGAGCTGTTTTTT	CASSLEGGYTGELFF
TRBV24-1	-	-	TRBJ2-7	TGTGCCCCACAAGACAGGCTGGGCTACGAGCAGTACTTC	CAPQDRLGYEQYF
TRBV6-1	TRBD2	once	TRBJ2-5	TGTGCCAGCAGTGAGTTTACCGGGACTACCCTCCCGGGAAAAGAGACCCAGTACTTC	CASSEFTGTTLPGKETQYF
TRBV27	-	-	TRBJ2-7	TGTGCCAGCAGCCGACACCTGGGCTACGAGCAGTACTTC	CASSRHLGYEQYF
TRBV4-3	TRBD2	-	TRBJ2-3	TGCGCCAGCAGCCTCATAGCGGGACCCACAGATACGCAGTATTTT	CASSLIAGPTDTQYF
TRBV7-3	TRBD1	-	TRBJ2-1	TGTGCCAGCAGCCCCTTCGGGACAGGGACTAATGAGCAGTTCTTC	CASSPFGTGTNEQFF
TRBV5-3	-	-	TRBJ2-7	TGTGCCAGAAGCCCGCTGGGACCCAACCGAGAATCCTACGAGCAGTACTTC	CARSPLGPNRESYEQYF
TRBV19	TRBD1	-	TRBJ2-5	TGTGCCAGTAGTACGGGACAGGGGTTATCGGAGACCCAGTACTTC	CASSTGQGLSETQYF
TRBV6-2/TRBV6-3	-	-	TRBJ1-3	TGTGCCAGCAGTCCATTGGGACAACGAAACACCATATATTTT	CASSPLGQRNTIYF
TRBV28	-	-	TRBJ1-6	TGTGCCAGCAGTCGACCGACGGGACGGACGAGCTCCTATAATTCACCCCTCCACTTT	CASSRPTGRTSSYNSPLHF
TRBV7-9	-	-	TRBJ2-7	TGTGCCAGCAGCCAAGGCCAGTACCCTAACGAGCAGTACTTC	CASSQGQYPNEQYF
TRBV19	TRBD1	once	TRBJ2-5	TGTGCCAGTAGTCAAAACCGGGACAGGGTTCGAGGGACCCAGTACTTC	CASSQNRDRVRGTQYF
TRBV29-1	-	-	TRBJ2-1	TGCAGCGCCCCGATACTGACGGTCCCGGGCGGTGAGCAGTTCTTC	CSAPILTVPGGEQFF
TRBV28	TRBD1	-	TRBJ1-2	TGTGCCAGCAGTTTCGGGGGAGGGGGCAACTATGGCTACACCTTC	CASSFGGGGNYGYTF
TRBV2	TRBD1	-	TRBJ1-2	TGTGCCAGCAGTGCTCTCGCGACAGGGGGCGCCGATGGCTACACCTTC	CASSALATGGADGYTF
TRBV30	-	-	TRBJ1-1	TGTGCCTGGAGTCATGTGAACACTGAAGCTTTCTTT	CAWSHVNTEAFF
TRBV30	TRBD1	-	TRBJ1-1	TGTGCCTGGAGCGCCCGGACAGGTAGAGGGAACACTGAAGCTTTCTTT	CAWSARTGRGNTEAFF
TRBV11-2	TRBD1	-	TRBJ1-2	TGTGCCAGCAGCTCCAGGACAGGGGGCGAGTCCTATGGCTACACCTTC	CASSSRTGGESYGYTF
TRBV18	-	once	TRBJ1-1	TGTGCCAGCTCACCGCAGGGAGGCAAAGCTTTCTTT	CASSPQGGKAFF
TRBV5-1	-	-	TRBJ1-1	TGCGCCAGCAGCGCAGGAAGGGGAGTGAGCACTGAAGCTTTCTTT	CASSAGRGVSTEAFF
TRBV10-3	TRBD1	-	TRBJ1-6	TGTGCCATCAGTGAGTCGGCCGGGACAGGGAATAATTCACCCCTCCACTTT	CAISESAGTGNNSPLHF
TRBV7-9	-	-	TRBJ1-1	TGTGCCAGCAGCTTCGGGTTGGCAGTGAACACTGAAGCTTTCTTT	CASSFGLAVNTEAFF
TRBV27	-	-	TRBJ2-7	TGTGCCAGCAGTGTCTCGAGCGGCGAGCAGTACTTC	CASSVSSGEQYF
TRBV3-1/TRBV3-2	-	-	TRBJ1-6	TGTGCCAGCAGCCGAGGGAAGGGGCGCGTATATTCACCCCTCCACTTT	CASSRGKGRVYSPLHF
TRBV9	TRBD2	-	TRBJ2-7	TGTGCCAGCGGCGAGGCGCCTGGACTAGCGGGTGGTGAGCAGTACTTC	CASGEAPGLAGGEQYF
TRBV28	-	-	TRBJ1-2	TGTGCCAGCACAAAGGGATACCCGGATGGCTACACCTTC	CASTKGYPDGYTF
TRBV27	TRBD1	-	TRBJ1-4	TGTGCCAGCAGTTTATCAGGGGGCGAAAAACTGTTTTTT	CASSLSGGEKLFF
TRBV20-1	-	-	TRBJ2-3	TGCAGTGCTCCAAGACAGGCTGCGCAGTATTTT	CSAPRQAAQYF
TRBV13	-	-	TRBJ1-6	TGTGCCAGCAGCGCCTTCAGGGGTGGGGATAATTCACCCCTCCACTTT	CASSAFRGGDNSPLHF
TRBV7-2	-	-	TRBJ2-7	TGTGCCAGCCGGCAAAGGGAGACCCACTACGAGCAGTACTTC	CASRQRETHYEQYF
TRBV13	-	-	TRBJ2-7	TGTGCCAGCAGCCAAAATTACGAGCAGTACTTC	CASSQNYEQYF
TRBV6-5	TRBD2	-	TRBJ2-1	TGTGCCAGCAGGCATACTAGCGGGAAATACAATGAGCAGTTCTTC	CASRHTSGKYNEQFF